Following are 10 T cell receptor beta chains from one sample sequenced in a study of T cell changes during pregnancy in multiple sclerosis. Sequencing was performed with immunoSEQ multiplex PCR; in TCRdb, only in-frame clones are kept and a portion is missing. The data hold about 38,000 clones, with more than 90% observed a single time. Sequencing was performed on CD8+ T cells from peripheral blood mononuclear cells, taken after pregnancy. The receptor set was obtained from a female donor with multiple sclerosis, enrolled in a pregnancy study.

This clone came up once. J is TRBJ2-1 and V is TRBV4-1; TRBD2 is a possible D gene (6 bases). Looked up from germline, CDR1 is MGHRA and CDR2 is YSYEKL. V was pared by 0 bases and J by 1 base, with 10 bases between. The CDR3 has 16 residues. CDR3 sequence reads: CASSQEGGASYNEQFF. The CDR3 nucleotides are TGCGCCAGCAGCCAAGAAGGCGGGGCTTCCTACAATGAGCAGTTCTTC.

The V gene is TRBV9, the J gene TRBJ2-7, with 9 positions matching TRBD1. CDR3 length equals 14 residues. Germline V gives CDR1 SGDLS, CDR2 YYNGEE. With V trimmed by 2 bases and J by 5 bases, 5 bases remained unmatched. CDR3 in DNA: TGTGCCAGCAGCGTTGGGGACAGGGTGAACGAGCAGTACTTC. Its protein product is CASSVGDRVNEQYF.

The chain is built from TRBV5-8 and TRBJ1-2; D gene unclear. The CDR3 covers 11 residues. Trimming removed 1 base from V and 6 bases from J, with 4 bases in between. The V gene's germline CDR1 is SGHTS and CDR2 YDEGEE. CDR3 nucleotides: TGTGCCAGCAGCTTGCTCCATGGCTACACCTTC. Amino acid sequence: CASSLLHGYTF.

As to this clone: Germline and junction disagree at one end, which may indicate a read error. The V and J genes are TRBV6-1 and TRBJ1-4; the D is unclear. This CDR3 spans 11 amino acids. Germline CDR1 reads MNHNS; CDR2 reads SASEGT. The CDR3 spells CASRTGLIWSF. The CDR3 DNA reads TGTGCCAGCAGGACCGGTCTTATATGGAGTTTT.

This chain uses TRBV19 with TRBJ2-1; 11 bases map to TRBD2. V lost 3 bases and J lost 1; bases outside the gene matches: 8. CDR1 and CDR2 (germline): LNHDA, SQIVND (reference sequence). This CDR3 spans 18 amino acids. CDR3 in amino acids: CASSIFRLAGSSYNEQFF. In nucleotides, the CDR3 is TGTGCCAGTAGTATTTTCAGACTAGCGGGATCTTCCTACAATGAGCAGTTCTTC.

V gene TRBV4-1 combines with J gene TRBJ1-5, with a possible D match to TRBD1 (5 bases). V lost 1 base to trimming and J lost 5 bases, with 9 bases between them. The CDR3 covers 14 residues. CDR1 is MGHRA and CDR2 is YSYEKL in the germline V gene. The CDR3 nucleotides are TGCGCCAGCAGCCAAGGGGGGGGGTATCAGCCCCAGCATTTT. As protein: CASSQGGGYQPQHF.

CDR3: CASSQPLAGEDEQFF. CDR3 sequence (DNA): TGTGCCAGCAGCCAACCTCTAGCGGGAGAGGATGAGCAGTTCTTC. The rearrangement links TRBV7-3 to TRBJ2-1; TRBD2 aligns across 10 bases. The CDR3 totals 15 residues. In germline, CDR1 is SGHTA, CDR2 FQGTGA. V shed 5 bases, J shed 8 bases, and the junction held 9 bases outside the gene matches.

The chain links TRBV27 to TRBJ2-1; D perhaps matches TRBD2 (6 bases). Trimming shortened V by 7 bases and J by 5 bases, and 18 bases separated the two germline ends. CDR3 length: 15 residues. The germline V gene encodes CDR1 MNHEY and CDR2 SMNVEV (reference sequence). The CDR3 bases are TGTGCCAGCACTCAGGTGGGACTGGATGACAATGAGCAGTTCTTC. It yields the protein CASTQVGLDDNEQFF.

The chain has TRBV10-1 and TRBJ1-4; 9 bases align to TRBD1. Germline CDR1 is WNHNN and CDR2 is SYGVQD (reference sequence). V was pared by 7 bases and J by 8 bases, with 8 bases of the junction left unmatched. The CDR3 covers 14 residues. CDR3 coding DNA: TGCGCCAGCAACGACAGGGGGGAAGGAGAAAAACTGTTTTTT. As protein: CASNDRGEGEKLFF.

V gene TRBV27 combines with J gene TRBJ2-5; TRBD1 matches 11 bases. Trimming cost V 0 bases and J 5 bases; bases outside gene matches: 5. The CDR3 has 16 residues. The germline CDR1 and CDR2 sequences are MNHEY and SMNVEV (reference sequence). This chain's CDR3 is CASSLSMGDRGETQYF. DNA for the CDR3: TGTGCCAGCAGTTTATCGATGGGGGACAGGGGGGAGACCCAGTACTTC.